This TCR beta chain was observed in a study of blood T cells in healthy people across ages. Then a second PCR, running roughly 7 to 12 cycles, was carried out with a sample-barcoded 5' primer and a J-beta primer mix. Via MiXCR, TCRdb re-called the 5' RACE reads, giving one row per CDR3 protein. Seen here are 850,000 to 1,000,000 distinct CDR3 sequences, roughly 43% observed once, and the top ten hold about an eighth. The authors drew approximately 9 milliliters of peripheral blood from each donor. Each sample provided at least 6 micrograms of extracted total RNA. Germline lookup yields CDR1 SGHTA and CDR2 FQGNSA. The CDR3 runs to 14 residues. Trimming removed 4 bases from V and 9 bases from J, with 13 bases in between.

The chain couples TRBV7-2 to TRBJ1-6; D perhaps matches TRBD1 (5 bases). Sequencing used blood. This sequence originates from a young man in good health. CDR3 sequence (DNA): TGTGCCAGCAGCTCCAGGGTTTTAAGTTCACCCCTCCACTTT. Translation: CASSSRVLSSPLHF.